A single sample is the source of the 30 T cell receptor beta chains below, sequenced in a study of technical replicates of blood from a few donors. Sequencing used immunoSEQ multiplex PCR; TCRdb keeps in-frame clones, though not all of them. Seen here are 75,000 to 95,000 clones, 90% to 97% observed once, and the top ten hold roughly 0.39%. Sequencing input: T cells isolated from PBMCs. These receptors originate from a human donor in good health.

The chain's CDR3 is CASSPGAGETQYF. The CDR3 coding sequence is TGTGCCAGCAGCCCAGGAGCGGGAGAGACCCAGTACTTC. The chain recombines TRBV14 with TRBJ2-5; tentative D call: TRBD2 (6 bases). The length of the CDR3 is 13 residues. V lost 4 bases and J lost 4, with 10 bases in between. Germline V gene data show CDR1 as SGHDN and CDR2 as FVKESK. Variable domain in full (rest from reference TRBV14 and TRBJ2-5): EAGVTQFPSHSVIEKGQTVTLRCDPISGHDNLYWYRRVMGKEIKFLLHFVKESKQDESGMPNNRFLAERTGGTYSTLKVQPAELEDSGVYFCASSPGAGETQYFGPGTRLLVL.

The chain has TRBV18 and TRBJ2-3; tentatively, D is TRBD1 (6 bases). Germline V gene lookup returns CDR1 KGHSH and CDR2 LQKENI. V gave up 4 bases and J gave up 4 bases, with 6 bases separating them. CDR3 length equals 12 residues. CDR3 loop: CASSQGADTQYF. The CDR3, as DNA: TGTGCCAGCTCACAGGGGGCAGATACGCAGTATTTT.

CDR3 nucleotides: TGTGCCAGCTCACCACTGTCGAGCGGAGCCTCCTACGAGCAGTACTTC. Amino acid sequence: CASSPLSSGASYEQYF. The chain employs TRBV18 and TRBJ2-7, with D tentatively TRBD2 (5 bases). This CDR3 spans 16 amino acids. Germline CDR1 reads KGHSH; CDR2 reads LQKENI. Trimming removed 1 base at V and 0 bases at J, with 13 bases between.

This rearrangement joins TRBV27 to TRBJ1-2; 9 nucleotides agree with TRBD1. The germline CDR1 and CDR2 sequences are MNHEY and SMNVEV (reference sequence). The junction had 8 bases not matched to a gene; V was cut back by 5 bases and J by 7 bases. The CDR3 covers 14 residues. CDR3 in amino acids: CASSTTGGSGGYTF. In nucleotides, the CDR3 is TGTGCCAGCAGTACAACAGGGGGCTCGGGTGGCTACACCTTC.

The chain joins TRBV7-9 to TRBJ1-1; TRBD1 matches at 8 bases. Germline CDR1 is SEHNR and CDR2 is FQNEAQ (reference sequence). V lost 5 bases, J lost 3 bases, and 14 bases stayed unmatched. This CDR3 is 17 amino acids long. CDR3 loop: CASSRTFGQGLDTEAFF. The CDR3 DNA sequence: TGTGCCAGCAGCCGAACCTTTGGACAGGGTCTGGACACTGAAGCTTTCTTT.

The chain has TRBV21-1 and TRBJ2-2; the table names TRBD2, a call not compared with the DNA. TRBV21-1 is recorded as a pseudogene. The CDR3 sequence is 19 residues long. The chain's CDR3 is CASSRRQCGRTSNTGELFF. Written as DNA, the CDR3 is TGTGCCAGCAGCAGAAGGCAGTGCGGGAGAACTTCGAACACCGGGGAGCTGTTTTTT.

The rearrangement joins TRBV29-1 to TRBJ2-1; 7 bases agree with TRBD1. The V and J ends lost 7 bases and 7 bases, in that order; junction bases with no gene match: 10. Germline CDR1 SQVTM, CDR2 ANQGSEA. CDR3 length: 13 residues. Here the CDR3 reads CSAIDRAGNEQFF. The CDR3 DNA is TGCAGCGCCATAGACAGGGCAGGAAATGAGCAGTTCTTC.

This clone was recorded only once. The genes are TRBV21-1 and TRBJ1-5; TRBD1 was called by the table and not checked on the DNA. TRBV21-1 is a known pseudogene. The CDR3 length is 12 residues. The chain's CDR3 is CASVAGNQPQHF. CDR3 in DNA: TGTGCCAGCGTTGCAGGGAATCAGCCCCAGCATTTT.

This chain uses TRBV6-5 with TRBJ1-1; 10 bases fit TRBD1. This CDR3 region has 15 residues. Looked up from germline, CDR1 is MNHEY and CDR2 is SVGAGI. V trimming: 7 bases; J trimming: 5 bases; junction bases outside the gene matches: 10. CDR3 region: CASTDPGQGRTEAFF. The CDR3 coding sequence is TGTGCCAGCACCGACCCGGGACAGGGGAGGACTGAAGCTTTCTTT.

The rearrangement links TRBV30 to TRBJ1-5; 9 positions match TRBD1. Germline values: CDR1 GTSNPN, CDR2 SVGIG (reference sequence). The V gene end was trimmed by 2 bases and the J gene end by 5 bases; junction bases not matched to a gene: 10. CDR3 length: 16 amino acids. Here the CDR3 DNA reads TGTGCCTGGAGTTCCCCCCACACAGGGGGCGATCAGCCCCAGCATTTT. Its translation: CAWSSPHTGGDQPQHF.

This sequence joins TRBV7-9 and TRBJ1-3; D ambiguous. The length of the CDR3 is 15 residues. Trimming removed 2 bases at V and 2 bases at J, with 10 bases between. Per the germline V gene, CDR1 is SEHNR and CDR2 is FQNEAQ (reference sequence). In DNA form, the CDR3 reads TGTGCCAGCAGCTTAAGCGGCAGTCCTGGAAACACCATATATTTT. As protein: CASSLSGSPGNTIYF.

V and J are TRBV29-1 and TRBJ1-2, with D perhaps TRBD1 (6 bases). CDR1 SQVTM and CDR2 ANQGSEA come from the germline V gene. This CDR3 is built from 11 residues. V was shortened by 7 bases and J by 10 bases, with 16 bases between the two germline ends. The CDR3 protein is CSAYRVVDYTF. The CDR3, as DNA: TGCAGCGCGTACAGGGTGGTGGACTACACCTTC.

This chain connects TRBV11-3 to TRBJ2-1, with 10 nucleotides matching TRBD2. In germline, CDR1 is SGHNT, CDR2 YENEEA. Losses at the gene ends were 4 bases for V and 0 bases for J; bases not matched to a gene: 6. The CDR3 has 17 amino acids. CDR3 region: CASSSRTSGSSYNEQFF. The CDR3 bases are TGTGCCAGCAGCTCTAGGACTAGCGGAAGCTCCTACAATGAGCAGTTCTTC.

V is TRBV7-8 and J is TRBJ1-5; D is unclear. The CDR3 is 12 amino acids. V dropped 5 bases and J dropped 5 bases, with 7 bases sitting between them. Germline assignment: CDR1 SGHVS and CDR2 FQNEAQ. The CDR3 reads CASSTLDQPQHF. CDR3 sequence (DNA): TGTGCCAGCAGCACCCTAGATCAGCCCCAGCATTTT. The full variable domain, rest sourced from reference TRBV7-8 and TRBJ1-5, is GAGVSQSPRYKVAKRGQDVALRCDPISGHVSLFWYQQALGQGPEFLTYFQNEAQLDKSGLPSDRFFAERPEGSVSTLKIQRTQQEDSAVYLCASSTLDQPQHFGDGTRLSIL.

This rearrangement joins TRBV6-1 to TRBJ1-4; 8 nucleotides agree with TRBD1. V lost 6 bases to trimming and J lost 7 bases; unmatched junction nucleotides: 4. The CDR3 runs to 13 residues. Germline-derived CDR1 and CDR2 are MNHNS and SASEGT. CDR3 loop: CASRRQGTEKLFF. CDR3 in DNA: TGTGCCAGCAGGCGACAGGGGACTGAAAAACTGTTTTTT.

The rearrangement joins TRBV7-9 to TRBJ1-1; D remains ambiguous. The length of the CDR3 is 14 residues. CDR1 and CDR2 (germline): SEHNR, FQNEAQ (reference sequence). Trimming took off 1 base at V and 0 bases at J, with 6 bases between the two ends. Written as DNA, the CDR3 is TGTGCCAGCAGCTTAGGAGCCATGAACACTGAAGCTTTCTTT. Translating gives CASSLGAMNTEAFF.

This clone was counted once. The rearrangement links TRBV14 to TRBJ2-7, with TRBD1 identical over 9 bases. V was pared by 4 bases and J by 7 bases, with 5 bases of the junction left unmatched. This CDR3 contains 13 residues. Germline V gene lookup returns CDR1 SGHDN and CDR2 FVKESK. The CDR3, as DNA: TGTGCCAGCAGCCGAATGACAGGGGGGGAGCAGTACTTC. It yields the protein CASSRMTGGEQYF.

This rearrangement joins TRBV28 to TRBJ2-1, with 7 bases identical to TRBD2. J was trimmed by 9 bases and V by 2 bases; bases with no gene match: 7. The CDR3 is made up of 14 amino acids. Germline V gene data show CDR1 as MDHEN and CDR2 as SYDVKM. The CDR3 here is CASSLAGEDGEQFF. CDR3 DNA sequence: TGTGCCAGCAGTTTAGCGGGAGAGGACGGTGAGCAGTTCTTC.

This chain links TRBV4-3 with TRBJ2-7, with 9 bases aligning to TRBD1. CDR1 and CDR2 (germline): LGHNA, YSLEER. The CDR3 contains 15 residues. V lost 2 bases to trimming and J lost 4 bases; unmatched junction nucleotides: 6. The CDR3 coding sequence is TGCGCCAGCAGCCAAAGGAAGGGACAGGGTTACGAGCAGTACTTC. Translated, it gives CASSQRKGQGYEQYF.

The chain recombines TRBV9 with TRBJ2-1; 11 bases agree with TRBD2. CDR1 and CDR2 (germline): SGDLS, YYNGEE. CDR3 length: 15 amino acids. Trimming at V came to 3 bases and at J to 3 bases, leaving 2 bases not matched to a gene. The CDR3 here is CASSDSGRVYNEQFF. The CDR3 coding sequence is TGTGCCAGCAGCGATAGCGGGAGGGTCTACAATGAGCAGTTCTTC.

This clone was observed a single time. The V and J genes are TRBV29-1 and TRBJ1-3, with a tentative D call TRBD1 (6 bases). The V gene lost 4 bases and the J gene lost 0 bases, with 10 bases spanning the gap. The CDR3 contains 14 residues. The germline V gene encodes CDR1 SQVTM and CDR2 ANQGSEA. CDR3 residues: CSVGRTDSGNTIYF. The CDR3 nucleotides read TGCAGCGTTGGAAGGACAGACTCTGGAAACACCATATATTTT.

The gene calls are TRBV7-3 and TRBJ2-2; TRBD1 aligns across 8 bases. The CDR3 totals 16 residues. Looked up from germline, CDR1 is SGHTA and CDR2 is FQGTGA. Trimming at V came to 7 bases and at J to 0 bases, leaving 7 bases not matched to a gene. CDR3: CASNIGTGPNTGELFF. In DNA, the CDR3 is TGTGCCAGCAACATTGGGACAGGTCCGAACACCGGGGAGCTGTTTTTT.

The chain uses TRBV27 and TRBJ2-3, with 8 bases identical to TRBD2. After removal of 5 bases from V and 4 bases from J, the junction contained 8 bases not matched to a gene. In germline, CDR1 is MNHEY, CDR2 SMNVEV (reference sequence). This CDR3 spans 15 amino acids. CDR3 protein: CASSLWGTRPDTQYF. Here the CDR3 DNA reads TGTGCCAGCAGTCTTTGGGGGACTAGACCAGATACGCAGTATTTT.

The rearrangement uses TRBV6-5 and TRBJ2-3; unclear D gene. The CDR3 sequence is 12 residues long. Germline V gene sequence: CDR1 MNHEY, CDR2 SVGAGI. V lost 0 bases, J lost 6 bases, and 4 bases lay in between. The CDR3 DNA follows: TGTGCCAGCAGTTACTCTCGGGATACGCAGTATTTT. It is translated as CASSYSRDTQYF.

The chain carries TRBV5-1 and TRBJ2-1, with D unclear. Germline V CDR1 and CDR2: SGHRS, YFSETQ. The CDR3 runs 11 residues. V lost 0 bases and J lost 9, with 4 bases in between. DNA for the CDR3: TGCGCCAGCAGCTTGGGGCTTGAGCAGTTCTTC. Its translation: CASSLGLEQFF.

The chain's CDR3 is CASSRERDSYEQYF. In DNA form, the CDR3 reads TGTGCCAGCTCACGGGAGCGGGACTCCTACGAGCAGTACTTC. The rearrangement links TRBV18 to TRBJ2-7; 7 nucleotides align to TRBD2. The germline V gene encodes CDR1 KGHSH and CDR2 LQKENI. This CDR3 is 14 amino acids long. Losses at the gene ends were 4 bases for V and 0 bases for J; bases not matched to a gene: 3.

The gene calls are TRBV25-1 and TRBJ1-1, with 12 bases matching TRBD1. Losses at the gene ends were 7 bases for V and 3 bases for J; bases not matched to a gene: 15. Germline V gene lookup returns CDR1 MGHDK and CDR2 SYGVNS. This CDR3 contains 18 residues. For the CDR3, the DNA is TGTGCCAGCACCCCCGACCCGGGACAGGGGGCGGCGGACACTGAAGCTTTCTTT. This gives the protein CASTPDPGQGAADTEAFF.

V is TRBV29-1 and J is TRBJ1-2, with D unclear. The germline V gene has CDR1 SQVTM and CDR2 ANQGSEA. V lost 4 bases, J lost 6 bases, and 12 bases lay in between. There are 12 residues in the CDR3. In DNA, the CDR3 is TGCAGCGTTGCCCCTACAGTGAATGGCTACACCTTC. Amino acid sequence: CSVAPTVNGYTF.

This chain joins TRBV9 and TRBJ2-5; TRBD2 matches at 7 bases. The CDR3 is made up of 15 amino acids. The germline gives CDR1 SGDLS, CDR2 YYNGEE. After removal of 0 bases from V and 5 bases from J, the junction contained 7 bases not matched to a gene. The CDR3 region has the DNA TGTGCCAGCAGCGTAGACGCGCGGGAGAGGGAGACCCAGTACTTC. It translates to CASSVDARERETQYF.

V gene TRBV7-9 combines with J gene TRBJ2-1; the match to TRBD2 covers 8 bases. This CDR3 is built from 15 residues. The germline CDR1 and CDR2 sequences are SEHNR and FQNEAQ (reference sequence). The ends lost 3 bases at V and 4 bases at J; junction bases unmatched: 5. This CDR3 is CASSFGIAGYNEQFF. The CDR3 nucleotides are TGTGCCAGCAGCTTCGGGATAGCGGGGTACAATGAGCAGTTCTTC.